This passage covers 15 T cell receptor beta chains from one sample sequenced in a study of T-cell reconstitution after alpha-beta-depleted transplantation in children listed by TCRdb under 2016. Libraries were constructed by PCR. The instrument was an Illumina HiSeq 2500. TCR libraries were prepared with molecular barcoding, using unique molecular identifiers to normalize TCRbeta repertoire quantification. TCRdb's own reprocessing of the public reads used fastp at Q25 and MiXCR and kept productive beta chains. CDR3 protein duplicates are merged, each entry listing the most common genes and DNA. The sample table records approximately 250,000 distinct CDR3 sequences; 9.7% of these occur just once. Together, the top ten hold approximately 5% of the sample. Sample: PBMCs from the stem cell graft donor, taken from the stem cell graft. The receptor source for this set is a human donor who donated a stem cell graft to a child with SCID.

This clonotype has ten or more counts. The CDR3 nucleotides read TGCAGTGCTAGAGTCGACCGGCACGGGGCGGGGGGACAAGCTTCCTACGAGCAGTACTTC. This codes for CSARVDRHGAGGQASYEQYF. The chain combines TRBV20-1 with TRBJ2-7, with 8 bases that match TRBD2. The V segment lost 1 base and the J segment 1 base; nucleotides outside the gene matches: 21. Germline CDR1 is DFQATT and CDR2 is SNEGSKA (reference sequence). The CDR3 sequence is 20 residues long.

A word on this clonotype: One base away lies a much larger clone, so this may be a sequencing read error. The gene calls are TRBV5-6 and TRBJ2-1, with D tentatively TRBD1 (5 bases). The CDR3 spans 16 residues. Germline loops: CDR1 SGHDT, CDR2 YYEEEE. Here the CDR3 reads CASSPLGPGFDNQQFF. CDR3 nucleotide sequence: TGTGCCAGCAGCCCTCTAGGGCCAGGGTTTGACAATCAGCAGTTCTTC.

This clonotype was seen ten or more times. The chain couples TRBV12-3 or TRBV12-4 to TRBJ2-7; D gene uncertain. Trimming removed 0 bases at V and 6 bases at J, with 9 bases between. The CDR3 extends over 13 amino acids. CDR3 sequence reads: CASSLATSGEQYF. In DNA, the CDR3 is TGTGCCAGCAGTTTAGCCACCAGTGGCGAGCAGTACTTC.

This clonotype was found many times. This chain connects TRBV4-1 to TRBJ2-3, with D possibly being TRBD1 or TRBD2 (5 bases each). Germline CDR1 reads MGHRA; CDR2 reads YSYEKL. V dropped 0 bases and J dropped 0 bases, with 19 bases sitting between them. This CDR3 spans 19 amino acids. The DNA for the CDR3 is TGCGCCAGCAGCCAAGATCCGGGGCGCCCTGATCCTAGCACAGATACGCAGTATTTT. Its translation is CASSQDPGRPDPSTDTQYF.

This clonotype was detected ten times or more. The chain has TRBV20-1 and TRBJ2-2; TRBD1 might be the D (6 bases). Germline CDR1 and CDR2: DFQATT and SNEGSKA (reference sequence). The length of the CDR3 is 13 residues. V lost 6 bases and J 7 bases, leaving 15 bases between the germline ends. CDR3 in amino acids: CSASGTFNGELFF. DNA for the CDR3: TGCAGTGCCTCCGGGACATTTAACGGGGAGCTGTTTTTT.

A few counts support this clonotype. At one boundary the junction diverges from the germline segment, which might be a read error. J is TRBJ1-6 and V is TRBV4-2; 8 positions agree with TRBD1. The CDR3 has 13 amino acids. Germline assignment: CDR1 LGHNA and CDR2 YNFKEQ. CDR3 DNA: TGTGCCAGCAGCCCGGGACAGGTGCTTCCTATTCTCTTT. Translating gives CASSPGQVLPILF.

This clonotype was seen ten or more times. This chain uses TRBV3-1 with TRBJ1-2; 8 bases line up with TRBD1. V lost 4 bases and J lost 4; bases outside the gene matches: 8. Germline-derived CDR1 and CDR2 are LGHDT and YNNKEL (reference sequence). The CDR3 totals 15 residues. CDR3 amino acids: CASSPLGQGSYGYTF. CDR3 nucleotides: TGTGCCAGCAGCCCTTTAGGACAGGGCAGCTATGGCTACACCTTC.

The J gene is TRBJ2-7, the V gene TRBV4-2; TRBD2 is a possible D gene (6 bases). The CDR3 extends over 15 amino acids. Trimming left V 4 bases short and J 3 bases short, with 16 bases between. CDR1 is LGHNA and CDR2 is YNFKEQ in the germline V gene. DNA for the CDR3: TGTGCCAGCAGCCGGGGGGAGTCGGGGGACTACGAGCAGTACTTC. As protein: CASSRGESGDYEQYF.

V gene TRBV27 combines with J gene TRBJ2-7, with 8 nucleotides matching TRBD1. The ends lost 4 bases at V and 3 bases at J; junction bases unmatched: 5. Germline CDR1 MNHEY, CDR2 SMNVEV (reference sequence). This CDR3 has 14 residues. CDR3 coding DNA: TGTGCCAGCAGTTCCGACAGGGGCCTCTACGAGCAGTACTTC. This sequence encodes CASSSDRGLYEQYF.

The table lists this clonotype with many counts. The V and J genes are TRBV7-2 and TRBJ2-3; D gene unclear. The V gene's germline CDR1 is SGHTA and CDR2 FQGNSA. The CDR3 contains 13 residues. The V gene lost 3 bases and the J gene lost 3 bases, with 7 bases spanning the gap. Written as DNA, the CDR3 is TGTGCCAGCAGCTTCTTAGCTACAGATACGCAGTATTTT. This encodes CASSFLATDTQYF.

This clonotype was picked up many times. The V and J genes are TRBV7-6 and TRBJ2-1; 9 bases map to TRBD2. V was clipped by 1 base and J by 7 bases; unmatched bases: 5. CDR3 length: 15 residues. Germline loops: CDR1 SGHVS, CDR2 FNYEAQ. The CDR3 reads CASSLDPAGGNEQFF. CDR3 nucleotides: TGTGCCAGCAGCTTAGACCCAGCGGGGGGAAATGAGCAGTTCTTC.

This clonotype came up many times. This chain connects TRBV5-1 to TRBJ2-1; 10 bases are a match to TRBD2. The CDR3 runs to 16 residues. CDR1 SGHRS and CDR2 YFSETQ come from the germline V gene. With V trimmed by 5 bases and J by 0 bases, 5 bases remained unmatched. Here the CDR3 DNA reads TGCGCCAGCAGTCTTAGCGGGGGGAGCTCCTACAATGAGCAGTTCTTC. It is translated as CASSLSGGSSYNEQFF.

The V gene is TRBV20-1, the J gene TRBJ2-3, with D unresolved. This CDR3 spans 12 amino acids. Germline CDR1 and CDR2: DFQATT and SNEGSKA (reference sequence). The V end lost 7 bases, the J end lost 2 bases, and 10 bases lay between the germline ends. The CDR3 is CSVSSFTDTQYF. The DNA for the CDR3 is TGCAGTGTCTCATCATTCACAGATACGCAGTATTTT.

This clonotype was observed many times. The chain carries TRBV20-1 and TRBJ2-1; 7 bases match TRBD1. Unmatched junction bases numbered 20, after V lost 6 bases and J lost 9 bases. Germline V lookup: CDR1 DFQATT, CDR2 SNEGSKA (reference sequence). The CDR3 runs 16 residues. CDR3 sequence reads: CSAEWVGTALGSEQFF. For the CDR3, the DNA is TGCAGTGCCGAGTGGGTCGGGACAGCCCTGGGATCTGAGCAGTTCTTC.

The sample holds many counts of this clonotype. The chain is built from TRBV20-1 and TRBJ1-1, with 7 bases identical to TRBD1. The CDR3 totals 12 residues. Germline V gene lookup returns CDR1 DFQATT and CDR2 SNEGSKA (reference sequence). V was clipped by 6 bases and J by 4 bases; unmatched bases: 5. Here the CDR3 DNA reads TGCAGTGCGACGACAGGGACCACTGAAGCTTTCTTT. It yields the protein CSATTGTTEAFF.